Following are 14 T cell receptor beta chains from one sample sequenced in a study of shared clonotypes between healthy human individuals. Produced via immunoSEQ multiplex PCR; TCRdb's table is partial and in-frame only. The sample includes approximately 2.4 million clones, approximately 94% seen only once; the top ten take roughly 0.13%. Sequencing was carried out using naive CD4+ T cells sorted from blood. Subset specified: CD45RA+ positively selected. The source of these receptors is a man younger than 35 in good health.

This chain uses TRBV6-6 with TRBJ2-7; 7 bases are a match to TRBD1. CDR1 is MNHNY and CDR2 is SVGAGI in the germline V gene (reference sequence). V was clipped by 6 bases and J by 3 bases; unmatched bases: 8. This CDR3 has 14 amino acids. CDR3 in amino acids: CASSRWDRDYEQYF. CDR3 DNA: TGTGCCAGCAGCAGATGGGACAGAGACTACGAGCAGTACTTC.

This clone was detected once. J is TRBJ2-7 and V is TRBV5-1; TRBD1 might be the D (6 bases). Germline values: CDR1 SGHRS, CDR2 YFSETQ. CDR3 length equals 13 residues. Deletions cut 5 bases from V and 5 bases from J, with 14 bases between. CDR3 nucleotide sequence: TGCGCCAGCAGGTGGGACAATAGCGACGAGCAGTACTTC. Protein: CASRWDNSDEQYF.

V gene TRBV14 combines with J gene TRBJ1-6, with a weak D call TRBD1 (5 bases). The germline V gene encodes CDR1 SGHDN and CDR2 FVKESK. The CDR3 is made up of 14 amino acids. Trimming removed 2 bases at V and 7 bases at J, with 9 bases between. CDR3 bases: TGTGCCAGCAGCCAACAGGGTTACAATTCACCCCTCCACTTT. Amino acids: CASSQQGYNSPLHF.

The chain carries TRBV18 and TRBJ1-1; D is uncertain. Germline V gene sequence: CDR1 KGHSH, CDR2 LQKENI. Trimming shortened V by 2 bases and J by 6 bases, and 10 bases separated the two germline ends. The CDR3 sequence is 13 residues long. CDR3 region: CASSPMRSPEAFF. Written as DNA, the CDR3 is TGTGCCAGCTCACCAATGAGAAGCCCTGAAGCTTTCTTT. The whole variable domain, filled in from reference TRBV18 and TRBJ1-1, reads NAGVMQNPRHLVRRRGQEARLRCSPMKGHSHVYWYRQLPEEGLKFMVYLQKENIIDESGMPKERFSAEFPKEGPSILRIQQVVRGDSAAYFCASSPMRSPEAFFGQGTRLTVV.

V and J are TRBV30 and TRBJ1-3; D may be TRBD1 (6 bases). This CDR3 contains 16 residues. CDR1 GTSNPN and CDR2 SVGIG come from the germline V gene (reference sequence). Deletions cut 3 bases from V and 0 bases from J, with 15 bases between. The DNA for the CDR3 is TGTGCCTGGAGGGGAAGACAACAGGGCTCTGGAAACACCATATATTTT. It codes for CAWRGRQQGSGNTIYF.

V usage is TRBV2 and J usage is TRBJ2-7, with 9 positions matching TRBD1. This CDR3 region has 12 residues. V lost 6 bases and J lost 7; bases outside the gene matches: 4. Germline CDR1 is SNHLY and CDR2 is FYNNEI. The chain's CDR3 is CASRPGQGEQYF. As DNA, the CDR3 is TGTGCCAGCAGGCCCGGACAGGGGGAGCAGTACTTC.

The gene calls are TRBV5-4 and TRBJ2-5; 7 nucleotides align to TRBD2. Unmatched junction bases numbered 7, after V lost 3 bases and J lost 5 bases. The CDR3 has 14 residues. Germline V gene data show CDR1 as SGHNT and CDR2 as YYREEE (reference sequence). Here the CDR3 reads CASSWDYGVETQYF. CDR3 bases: TGTGCCAGCAGCTGGGACTACGGGGTCGAGACCCAGTACTTC.

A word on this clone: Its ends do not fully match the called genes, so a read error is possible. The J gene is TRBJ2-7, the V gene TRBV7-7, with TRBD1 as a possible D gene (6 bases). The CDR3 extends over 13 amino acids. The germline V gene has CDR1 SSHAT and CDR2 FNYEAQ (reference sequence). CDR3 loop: CASSSTGLSEQYF. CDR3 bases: TGTGCTAGCAGCTCTACAGGGCTGAGCGAGCAGTACTTC.

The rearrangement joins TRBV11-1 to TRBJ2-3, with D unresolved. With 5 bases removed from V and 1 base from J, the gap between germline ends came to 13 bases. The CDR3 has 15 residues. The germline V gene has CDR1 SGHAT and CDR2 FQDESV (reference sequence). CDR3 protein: CASSLQSYRTDTQYF. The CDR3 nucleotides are TGTGCCAGCAGCCTTCAGTCATACCGCACAGATACGCAGTATTTT.

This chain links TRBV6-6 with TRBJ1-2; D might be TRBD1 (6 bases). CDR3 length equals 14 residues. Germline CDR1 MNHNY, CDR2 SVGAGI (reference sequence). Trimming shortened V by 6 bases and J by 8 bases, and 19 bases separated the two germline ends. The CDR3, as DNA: TGTGCCAGCAGCCCTTCTTTACAGGGACTCGGCTACACCTTC. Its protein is CASSPSLQGLGYTF.

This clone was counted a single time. The CDR3, as DNA: TGTGCCAGCAGCTTAGAAACCGGGGAGCTGTTTTTT. This translates into CASSLETGELFF. This chain uses TRBV7-3 with TRBJ2-2; D ambiguous. The length of the CDR3 is 12 residues. Germline V gene lookup returns CDR1 SGHTA and CDR2 FQGTGA. V lost 2 bases and J 5 bases, leaving 3 bases between the germline ends.

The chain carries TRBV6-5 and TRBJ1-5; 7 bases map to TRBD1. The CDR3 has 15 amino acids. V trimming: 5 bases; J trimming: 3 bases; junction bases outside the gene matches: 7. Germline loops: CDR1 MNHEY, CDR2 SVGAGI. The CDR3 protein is CASSQGTAYNQPQHF. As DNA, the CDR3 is TGTGCCAGCAGTCAGGGGACAGCCTACAATCAGCCCCAGCATTTT.

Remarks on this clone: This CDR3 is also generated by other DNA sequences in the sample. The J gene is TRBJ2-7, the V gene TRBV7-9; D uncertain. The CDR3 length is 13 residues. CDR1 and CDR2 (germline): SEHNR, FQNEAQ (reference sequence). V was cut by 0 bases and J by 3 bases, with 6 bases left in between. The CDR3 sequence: CASSLAGLYEQYF. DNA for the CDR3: TGTGCCAGCAGCTTAGCGGGCCTCTACGAGCAGTACTTC.

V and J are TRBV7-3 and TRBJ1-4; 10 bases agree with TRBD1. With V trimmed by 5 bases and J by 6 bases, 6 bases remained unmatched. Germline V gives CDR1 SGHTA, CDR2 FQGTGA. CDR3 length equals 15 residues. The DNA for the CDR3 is TGTGCCAGCAGCCTGACAGGGGGCGTTTATGAAAAACTGTTTTTT. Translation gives CASSLTGGVYEKLFF.